Below are 5 T cell receptor beta chains sequenced from a single sample in a study of regulatory T cells in long-lasting Graves disease. Time point of the sample: newly diagnosed GD, antithyroid drugs for less than 3 months. Scientists built the TCR library using RNA that was extracted from PBMCs. Building of the TCR beta libraries involved iRepertoire HTBI primers and Arm-PCR of CDR3 regions. TCRdb independently ran MiXCR on the multiplex PCR reads; one entry per CDR3 protein. The data show 550,000 or so distinct CDR3 sequences, approximately 12% seen once. The sample also formed part of further work on T cells in Graves' hyperthyroidism and ophthalmopathy.

Specimen: peripheral blood mononuclear cells (PBMCs), collected at new diagnosis, from a patient treated with antithyroid drugs. These receptors all stem from a woman younger than 45 with Graves disease.

The chain has TRBV11-2 and TRBJ2-7, with 10 bases that match TRBD2. J was trimmed by 6 bases and V by 1 base; bases with no gene match: 6. The CDR3 runs 15 residues. The germline V gene has CDR1 SGHAT and CDR2 FQNNGV. The CDR3 loop reads CASSLAQAGGGEQYF. The CDR3 coding sequence is TGTGCCAGCAGCTTAGCCCAAGCGGGGGGGGGCGAGCAGTACTTC.

This clonotype was observed at least ten times. The rearrangement links TRBV18 to TRBJ2-7, with TRBD1 matching 7 bases. J gave up 6 bases and V 2 bases, and 4 bases lay outside the gene matches. Per germline, CDR1 KGHSH and CDR2 LQKENI. This CDR3 is built from 13 residues. The DNA of the CDR3 is TGTGCCAGCTCACCAGACAGGGCGGGCGAGCAGTACTTC. This gives the protein CASSPDRAGEQYF.

This clonotype was counted between two and nine times. This rearrangement joins TRBV4-2 to TRBJ1-5; D call uncertain. V lost 0 bases to trimming and J lost 3 bases, with 12 bases between them. In germline, CDR1 is LGHNA, CDR2 YNFKEQ. The CDR3 sequence is 16 residues long. For the CDR3, the DNA is TGTGCCAGCAGCCAAGAGCTTAGCCCTAACAATCAGCCCCAGCATTTT. It encodes CASSQELSPNNQPQHF.

In its sample, this clonotype was seen many times. The genes are TRBV3-1 and TRBJ2-1; 13 bases align to TRBD2. V gave up 3 bases and J gave up 8 bases; unmatched junction bases: 4. CDR1 and CDR2 from the germline V gene are LGHDT and YNNKEL (reference sequence). This CDR3 contains 15 residues. The CDR3 here is CASSHRTSGSYEQFF. The CDR3 DNA is TGTGCCAGCAGCCATCGGACTAGCGGGAGCTATGAGCAGTTCTTC.

A note on this clonotype: A far larger clone is just one base off, so this is likely a read error. The V gene is TRBV7-9, the J gene TRBJ2-1; D unresolved. The V and J ends lost 3 bases and 8 bases respectively, with 11 bases between them. CDR1 and CDR2 from the germline V gene are SEHNR and FQNEAQ (reference sequence). This CDR3 region has 13 residues. CDR3 sequence: CASSFRPEDEQFF. CDR3 in DNA: TGTGCCAGCAGCTTTAGACCAGAGGATGAGCAGTTCTTC.